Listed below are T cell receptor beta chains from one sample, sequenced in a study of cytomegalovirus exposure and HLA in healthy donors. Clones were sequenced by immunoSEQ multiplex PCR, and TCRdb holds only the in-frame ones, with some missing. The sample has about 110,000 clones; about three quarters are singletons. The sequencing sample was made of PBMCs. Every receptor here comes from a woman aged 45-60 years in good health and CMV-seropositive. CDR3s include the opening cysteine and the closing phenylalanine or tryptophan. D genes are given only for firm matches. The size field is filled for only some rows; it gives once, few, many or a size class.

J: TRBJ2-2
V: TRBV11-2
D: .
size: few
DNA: TGTGCCAGCGCACGAGTCCTCTCCGGGGAGCTGTTTTTT
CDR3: CASARVLSGELFF

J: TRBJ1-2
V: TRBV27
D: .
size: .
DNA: TGTGCCAGCGGAACCCCCAGTGCGGGGGGAGTTTTC
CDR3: CASGTPSAGGVF

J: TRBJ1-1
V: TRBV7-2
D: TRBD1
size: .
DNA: TGTGCCAGCAGCTGGGGGACAGGGGTACTATCTGAAGCTTTCTTT
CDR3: CASSWGTGVLSEAFF

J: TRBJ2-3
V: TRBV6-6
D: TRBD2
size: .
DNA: TGTGCCAGCAGTCTAGCGGGGGCCTTCACAGATACGCAGTATTTT
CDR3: CASSLAGAFTDTQYF

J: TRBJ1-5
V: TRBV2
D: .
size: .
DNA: TGTGCCAGCAGTGAAAGGGGTAATAAAAATCAGCCCCAGCATTTT
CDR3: CASSERGNKNQPQHF

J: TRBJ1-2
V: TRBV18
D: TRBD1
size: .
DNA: TGTGCCAGCTCACCCGGGACAGGGGTGGGCTATGGCTACACCTTC
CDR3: CASSPGTGVGYGYTF

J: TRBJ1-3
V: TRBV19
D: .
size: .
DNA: TGTGCCAGTAGTATCGGAGGGTTTGGAAACACCATATATTTT
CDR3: CASSIGGFGNTIYF

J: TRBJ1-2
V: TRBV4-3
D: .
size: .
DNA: TGCGCCAGCAGCGCTGACGGAAGGGGATCTAACTATGGCTACACCTTC
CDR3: CASSADGRGSNYGYTF

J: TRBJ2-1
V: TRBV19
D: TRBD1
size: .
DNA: TGTGCCAGTAGTAAACGCGGGACAGGCCTCGGGGGGCAGTTCTTC
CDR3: CASSKRGTGLGGQFF

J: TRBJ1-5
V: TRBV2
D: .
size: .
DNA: TGTGCCAGCAGGGGGCGATCTGATAGCAATCAGCCCCAGCATTTT
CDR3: CASRGRSDSNQPQHF

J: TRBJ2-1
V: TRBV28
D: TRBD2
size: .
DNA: TGTGCCAGCAAGGGACTACCTCCTAACAATGAGCAGTTCTTC
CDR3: CASKGLPPNNEQFF

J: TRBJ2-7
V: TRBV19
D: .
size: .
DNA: TGTGCCAGTAGTATGTTGGGACACGTCTACGAGCAGTACTTC
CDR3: CASSMLGHVYEQYF

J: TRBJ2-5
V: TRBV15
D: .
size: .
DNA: TGTGCCACCAGCCCCCCGGGCAGGGTCATTCAAGAGACCCAGTACTTC
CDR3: CATSPPGRVIQETQYF

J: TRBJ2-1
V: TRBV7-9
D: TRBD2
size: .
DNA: TGTGCCAGCAGCTTAGGCGGGGGAGTTTACAATGAGCAGTTCTTC
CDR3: CASSLGGGVYNEQFF

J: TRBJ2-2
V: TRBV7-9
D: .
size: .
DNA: TGTTCCAGCAGCTTTAGCCGACAGATAGGCACCGGGGAGCTGTTTTTT
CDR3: CSSSFSRQIGTGELFF

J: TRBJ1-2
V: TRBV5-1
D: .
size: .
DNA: TGCGCCAGCAGCTTGGACCCGGGTCCAACTCGCTATGGCTACACCTTC
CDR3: CASSLDPGPTRYGYTF

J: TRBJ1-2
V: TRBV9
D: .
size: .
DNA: TGTGCCAGCAGCGTAGTCGCGGGCCCCTGGGGCTACACCTTC
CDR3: CASSVVAGPWGYTF

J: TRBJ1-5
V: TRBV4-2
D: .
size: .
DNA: TGTGCCAGCAGCCAACTCAGGGGAGAGGGGAATCAGCCCCAGCATTTT
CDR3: CASSQLRGEGNQPQHF

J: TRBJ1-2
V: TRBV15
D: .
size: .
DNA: TGTGCCACCAGCAGAGGATTATTGGGGGACAAAAACTATGGCTACACCTTC
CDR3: CATSRGLLGDKNYGYTF

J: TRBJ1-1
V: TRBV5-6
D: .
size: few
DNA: TGTGCCAGCAGCTTGGTTTCTTCAGTGAACACTGAAGCTTTCTTT
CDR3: CASSLVSSVNTEAFF

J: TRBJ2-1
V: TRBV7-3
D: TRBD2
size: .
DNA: TGTGCCAGCAGCTTAACTCGCGGGGGTGGAGAGCAGTTCTTC
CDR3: CASSLTRGGGEQFF

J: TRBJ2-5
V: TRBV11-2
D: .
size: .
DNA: TGTGCCAGCAGCCCTTCGGGGAGTCAAGAGACCCAGTACTTC
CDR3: CASSPSGSQETQYF

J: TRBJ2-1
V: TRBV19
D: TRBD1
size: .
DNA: TGTGCCAGTAGTATGTCCCCCTCGGACAGGGGGCGGTACAATGAGCAGTTCTTC
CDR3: CASSMSPSDRGRYNEQFF

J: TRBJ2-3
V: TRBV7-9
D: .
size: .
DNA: TGTGCCAGCAGCTCGACAGGATCTAGCACAGATACGCAGTACTTT
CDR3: CASSSTGSSTDTQYF

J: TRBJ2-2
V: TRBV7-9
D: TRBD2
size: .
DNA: TGTGCCAGCAGCTTGTACGACGGGACTAGCGGGGGGGCGGGGGAGCTGTTTTTT
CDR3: CASSLYDGTSGGAGELFF

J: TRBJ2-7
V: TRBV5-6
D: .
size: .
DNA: TGTGCCAGCAGCTTGGAAAGTCAGGGGAACGAGCAGTACTTC
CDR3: CASSLESQGNEQYF

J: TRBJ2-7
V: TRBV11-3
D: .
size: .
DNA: TGTGCCAGCAGCTTACCAGGTTGGGGACAAAGGCCGTGCAGAGACGAGCAGTACTTC
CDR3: CASSLPGWGQRPCRDEQYF

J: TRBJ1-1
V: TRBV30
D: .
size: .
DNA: TGTGCCTGGAGAGTCCCGGGACCCCTGGCGGGAACTGAAGCTTTCTTT
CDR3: CAWRVPGPLAGTEAFF

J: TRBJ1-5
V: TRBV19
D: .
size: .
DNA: TGTGCCACCCGGGGGACCGGAGGCCAGCCCCAGCATTTT
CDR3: CATRGTGGQPQHF

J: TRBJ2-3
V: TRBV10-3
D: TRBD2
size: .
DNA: TGTGCCATCAGTGAACCTAGCGGGGTGGAGGAGTATACGCAGTATTTT
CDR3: CAISEPSGVEEYTQYF

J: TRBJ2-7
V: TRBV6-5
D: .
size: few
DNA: TGTGCCAGCGGCCCTCTTACGGACACCACCTACGAGCAGTACTTC
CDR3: CASGPLTDTTYEQYF

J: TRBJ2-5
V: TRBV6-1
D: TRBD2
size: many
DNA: TGTGCCAGCAGTGAACTAGCGGGGGGGCCAGAGACCCAGTACTTC
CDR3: CASSELAGGPETQYF

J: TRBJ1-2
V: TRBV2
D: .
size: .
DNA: TGTGCCAGCCCCGGGACATCGAACTATGGCTACACCTTC
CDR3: CASPGTSNYGYTF

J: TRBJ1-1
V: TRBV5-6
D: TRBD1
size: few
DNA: TGTGCCAGCAGCGACAGGGGTGGGGCTTTCTTT
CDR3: CASSDRGGAFF

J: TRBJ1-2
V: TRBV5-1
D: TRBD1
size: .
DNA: TGCGTCAGCAGCTTGACAGGGGAAGGCTACACCTTC
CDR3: CVSSLTGEGYTF